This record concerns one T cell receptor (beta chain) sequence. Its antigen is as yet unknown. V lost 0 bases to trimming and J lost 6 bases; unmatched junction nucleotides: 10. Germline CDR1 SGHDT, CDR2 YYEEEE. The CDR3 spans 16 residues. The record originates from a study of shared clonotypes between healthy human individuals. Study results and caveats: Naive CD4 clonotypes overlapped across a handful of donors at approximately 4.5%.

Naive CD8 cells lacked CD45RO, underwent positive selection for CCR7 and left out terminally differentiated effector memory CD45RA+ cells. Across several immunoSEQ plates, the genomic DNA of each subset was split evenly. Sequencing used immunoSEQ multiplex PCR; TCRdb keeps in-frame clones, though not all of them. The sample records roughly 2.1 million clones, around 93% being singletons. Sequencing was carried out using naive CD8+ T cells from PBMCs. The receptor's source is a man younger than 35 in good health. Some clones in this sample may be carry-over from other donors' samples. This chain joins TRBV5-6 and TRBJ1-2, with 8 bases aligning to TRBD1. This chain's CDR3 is CASSLDAGGIIDGYTF. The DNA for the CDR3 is TGTGCCAGCAGCTTGGATGCAGGGGGCATTATTGATGGCTACACCTTC.